This is a list of T cell receptor beta chains from one sample in a study of PD-1 and CTLA-4 blockade in melanoma. Some clones are missing from TCRdb's copy, which holds only in-frame ones; the method was immunoSEQ multiplex PCR. This sample yields some 7,100 clones, of which about 80% are seen a single time; less than 45% belongs to the top ten. The source material was CD8+ T cells from peripheral blood, sampled before anti-PD-1 treatment. Receptors originate from a human donor with melanoma. Each CDR3 is given with its conserved first and last residue. Fields, in order: J gene, clone size, D gene, V gene, CDR3 DNA, CDR3 protein. A D gene is named only where the DNA matches it firmly. Where a row states a size, it is once, few, many or the class of an expanded clone; other rows omit it.

j_gene: TRBJ2-1; abundance: .; d_gene: .; v_gene: TRBV27; CDR3nt: TGTGCCAGCAGTTTATACCCCCCCGGGACTGGGATAGGGAATGAGCAGTTCTTC; CDR3aa: CASSLYPPGTGIGNEQFF
j_gene: TRBJ2-1; abundance: .; d_gene: .; v_gene: TRBV4-1; CDR3nt: TGCGCCAGCAGCCAAGAGGGTATCAATGAGCAGTTCTTC; CDR3aa: CASSQEGINEQFF
j_gene: TRBJ2-5; abundance: .; d_gene: TRBD2; v_gene: TRBV7-8; CDR3nt: TGTGCCAGCAGCTTACAGATTGCGGGAGGAGAGACCCAGTACTTC; CDR3aa: CASSLQIAGGETQYF
j_gene: TRBJ2-1; abundance: .; d_gene: .; v_gene: TRBV4-1; CDR3nt: TGCGCCAGCAGCCTCGGGCGGGGCGGAAATGAGCAGTTCTTC; CDR3aa: CASSLGRGGNEQFF
j_gene: TRBJ2-5; abundance: few; d_gene: TRBD2; v_gene: TRBV4-2; CDR3nt: TGTGCCAGCAGCCAATCCGGGACTAGCGGGAAGGAGACCCAGTACTTC; CDR3aa: CASSQSGTSGKETQYF
j_gene: TRBJ2-7; abundance: .; d_gene: .; v_gene: TRBV5-1; CDR3nt: TGCGCCAGCAGCTTGGAACCCTCGGACGAGCAGTACTTC; CDR3aa: CASSLEPSDEQYF
j_gene: TRBJ2-3; abundance: .; d_gene: TRBD1; v_gene: TRBV19; CDR3nt: TGTGCCAGTAGTAAGGACAGGGGACGCACAGATACGCAGTATTTT; CDR3aa: CASSKDRGRTDTQYF
j_gene: TRBJ2-1; abundance: few; d_gene: .; v_gene: TRBV7-8; CDR3nt: TGTGCCAGCAGCCATTACAATGAGCAGTTCTTC; CDR3aa: CASSHYNEQFF
j_gene: TRBJ2-7; abundance: .; d_gene: .; v_gene: TRBV7-9; CDR3nt: TGTGCCAGCAGCTTCAATCACGAGCAGTACTTC; CDR3aa: CASSFNHEQYF
j_gene: TRBJ2-5; abundance: .; d_gene: .; v_gene: TRBV6-5; CDR3nt: TGTGCCAGCTCACGGACGTCTTGGGAGACCCAGTACTTC; CDR3aa: CASSRTSWETQYF
j_gene: TRBJ1-3; abundance: .; d_gene: .; v_gene: TRBV29-1; CDR3nt: TGCAGCGTCCGGGACGGCGAGAACTCTGGAAACACCATATATTTT; CDR3aa: CSVRDGENSGNTIYF
j_gene: TRBJ2-3; abundance: .; d_gene: .; v_gene: TRBV10-3; CDR3nt: TGTGCCATCAGTGAGGTGGACAGAGCCTTAGATACGCAGTATTTT; CDR3aa: CAISEVDRALDTQYF
j_gene: TRBJ2-2; abundance: once; d_gene: .; v_gene: TRBV5-1; CDR3nt: TGCGCCAGCAGCCCCCATAAGCGGACGAACACCGGGGAGCTGTTTTTT; CDR3aa: CASSPHKRTNTGELFF
j_gene: TRBJ1-1; abundance: .; d_gene: .; v_gene: TRBV7-8; CDR3nt: TGTGCCAGCAGCTTCGGAGCCACAGAGGCTTTCTTT; CDR3aa: CASSFGATEAFF
j_gene: TRBJ1-4; abundance: .; d_gene: .; v_gene: TRBV28; CDR3nt: TGTGCCAGCAGCCCAGGGGTCACAACTAATGAAAAACTGTTTTTT; CDR3aa: CASSPGVTTNEKLFF
j_gene: TRBJ2-3; abundance: few; d_gene: TRBD2; v_gene: TRBV11-3; CDR3nt: TGTGCCAGCAGCTTAGATCCTGGACTAGCGGGCACAGATACGCAGTATTTT; CDR3aa: CASSLDPGLAGTDTQYF
j_gene: TRBJ1-3; abundance: .; d_gene: .; v_gene: TRBV3-1/TRBV3-2; CDR3nt: TGTGCCAGCAGCCAAGTACAAGCTCTGAACACCATATATTTT; CDR3aa: CASSQVQALNTIYF
j_gene: TRBJ2-1; abundance: few; d_gene: .; v_gene: TRBV3-1/TRBV3-2; CDR3nt: TGTGCCAGCAGCCAAGACAGGTACTACTCCTACAATGAGCAGTTCTTC; CDR3aa: CASSQDRYYSYNEQFF
j_gene: TRBJ2-7; abundance: .; d_gene: .; v_gene: TRBV12-3/TRBV12-4; CDR3nt: TGTGCCAGCACCCCCGGGGGAGACGAGCAGTACTTC; CDR3aa: CASTPGGDEQYF
j_gene: TRBJ2-1; abundance: .; d_gene: TRBD2; v_gene: TRBV11-3; CDR3nt: TGTGCCAGCTGCTCCGGGACTAGATGTGAGGATGAGCAGTTCTTC; CDR3aa: CASCSGTRCEDEQFF
j_gene: TRBJ2-7; abundance: .; d_gene: TRBD2; v_gene: TRBV29-1; CDR3nt: TGCAGCGTTGGGGCCGGGGGGGGTCCTACCTACGAGCAGTACTTC; CDR3aa: CSVGAGGGPTYEQYF
j_gene: TRBJ1-2; abundance: .; d_gene: .; v_gene: TRBV5-1; CDR3nt: TGCGCCAGCAGCTTGTCGCCGATAGCTAACTATGGCTACACCTTC; CDR3aa: CASSLSPIANYGYTF
j_gene: TRBJ2-1; abundance: .; d_gene: TRBD1; v_gene: TRBV6-6; CDR3nt: TGTGCCAGCATTACACAGGGGGCCGATGAGCAGTTCTTC; CDR3aa: CASITQGADEQFF
j_gene: TRBJ2-5; abundance: .; d_gene: .; v_gene: TRBV5-5; CDR3nt: TGTGCCAGCAGCTTCCTGTTAGAGACCCAGTACTTC; CDR3aa: CASSFLLETQYF
j_gene: TRBJ2-5; abundance: .; d_gene: TRBD2; v_gene: TRBV7-2; CDR3nt: TGTGCCAGCAGCTCTGGGACTAGCGGGAGGTTGCCCCAGTACTTC; CDR3aa: CASSSGTSGRLPQYF
j_gene: TRBJ2-7; abundance: .; d_gene: TRBD1; v_gene: TRBV11-2; CDR3nt: TGTGCCAGCAGCTCCGAACCGGGACAGAACTACGAGCAGTACTTC; CDR3aa: CASSSEPGQNYEQYF
j_gene: TRBJ1-1; abundance: once; d_gene: .; v_gene: TRBV2; CDR3nt: TGTGCCAGCAGTGAGTACCAGGGGTTTACCGAAGCTTTCTTT; CDR3aa: CASSEYQGFTEAFF
j_gene: TRBJ1-2; abundance: .; d_gene: .; v_gene: TRBV5-6; CDR3nt: TGTGCCAGCAGCTCGAGGGCCTCCAGCTATGGCTACACCTTC; CDR3aa: CASSSRASSYGYTF
j_gene: TRBJ2-2; abundance: .; d_gene: .; v_gene: TRBV6-6; CDR3nt: TGTGCCGGTACCTCCCCGGGGAACACCGGGGAGCTGTTTTTT; CDR3aa: CAGTSPGNTGELFF